This is a list of T cell receptor beta chains from one sample in a study of T cells after yellow fever vaccination. TCRdb ran MiXCR on the 5' RACE reads and lists one entry per CDR3 protein. The table lists under 500,000 distinct CDR3 sequences, 18% of them singletons, with over 15% in the top ten. The starting material was PBMCs, obtained before the yellow fever booster vaccination. The receptors come from a man aged 18 to 30 who received the YFV17D yellow fever vaccine. The CDR3 runs from the conserved cysteine through the conserved F or W. D genes are given only for firm matches. Size values are once, few and many counts, or a class for expanded clones, and some rows have none.

V gene,clone size,J gene,D gene,CDR3 protein,CDR3 DNA
TRBV20-1,many,TRBJ1-1,TRBD1,CSAREGQGNTEAFF,TGCAGTGCTAGAGAGGGACAGGGTAACACTGAAGCTTTCTTT
TRBV25-1,once,TRBJ1-2,.,CASSESGQGYYGYTF,TGTGCCAGCAGTGAATCCGGCCAGGGGTACTATGGCTACACCTTC
TRBV6-5,few,TRBJ1-3,.,CASSYSEASGNTIYF,TGTGCCAGCAGTTACTCCGAAGCCTCTGGAAACACCATATATTTT
TRBV7-2,.,TRBJ2-1,.,CASSVLDGNEQFF,TGTGCCAGCAGCGTCCTTGACGGCAATGAGCAGTTCTTC
TRBV7-9,.,TRBJ2-4,TRBD2,CATSGGDIQYF,TGTGCCACTTCGGGGGGGGACATTCAGTACTTC
TRBV15,few,TRBJ2-2,TRBD2,CATSRGPGGGPGELFF,TGTGCCACCAGCAGAGGGCCGGGCGGGGGACCCGGGGAGCTGTTTTTT
TRBV11-2,.,TRBJ2-5,TRBD2,CASSRAGVKETQYF,TGTGCCAGCAGCCGAGCGGGGGTTAAGGAGACCCAGTACTTC
TRBV7-2,many,TRBJ2-5,TRBD2,CASSFEAGGTQYF,TGTGCCAGCAGCTTCGAAGCGGGGGGGACCCAGTACTTC
TRBV11-2,.,TRBJ2-1,.,CASSPRGLQFF,TGTGCCAGCAGCCCCCGTGGCCTGCAGTTCTTC
TRBV7-2,few,TRBJ1-5,.,CASTPRGGGEQPQHF,TGTGCCAGCACTCCACGCGGCGGAGGGGAACAGCCCCAGCATTTT
TRBV7-3,few,TRBJ2-1,TRBD2,CASSPWGRGEDEQFF,TGTGCCAGCAGCCCCTGGGGGAGGGGTGAGGATGAGCAGTTCTTC
TRBV7-2,many,TRBJ1-6,.,CASSLAAGLNSPLHF,TGTGCCAGCAGCTTAGCTGCAGGACTAAATTCACCCCTCCACTTT
TRBV7-2,few,TRBJ1-1,.,CASSFQGFGTEAFF,TGTGCCAGCAGCTTTCAGGGGTTCGGCACTGAAGCTTTCTTT
TRBV28,.,TRBJ2-1,TRBD2,CASSSPGTRLFF,TGTGCCAGCAGTTCCCCTGGGACTAGGCTGTTCTTC
TRBV6-5,.,TRBJ2-5,.,CASSPSGWTQYF,TGTGCCAGCAGCCCCAGCGGTTGGACCCAGTACTTC
TRBV7-2,many,TRBJ2-2,.,CASSSPKGHTGELFF,TGTGCCAGCAGCTCCCCGAAGGGACACACCGGGGAGCTGTTTTTT
TRBV10-3,.,TRBJ1-6,.,CATMGGVGSPLHF,TGTGCCACCATGGGGGGCGTGGGTTCACCCCTCCACTTT
TRBV7-8,.,TRBJ2-5,TRBD2,CASSLLAGKETQYF,TGTGCCAGCAGCTTACTAGCGGGGAAAGAGACCCAGTACTTC
TRBV7-9,few,TRBJ1-1,.,CASSHGGSGGVTEAFF,TGTGCCAGCAGCCATGGAGGGTCCGGGGGTGTCACTGAAGCTTTCTTT
TRBV20-1,few,TRBJ2-7,.,CSARAMGRYEQYF,TGCAGTGCTAGAGCAATGGGGAGGTACGAGCAGTACTTC
TRBV5-1,many,TRBJ1-1,.,CASSSTGTPNTEAFF,TGCGCCAGCAGCTCCACCGGGACCCCGAACACTGAAGCTTTCTTT
TRBV6-2/TRBV6-3,.,TRBJ2-7,.,CASSYGSRPQYF,TGTGCCAGCAGTTATGGATCGCGACCTCAGTACTTC
TRBV9,many,TRBJ2-3,.,CASSVAGTDTQYF,TGCGCCAGCAGCGTGGCAGGGACAGATACGCAGTATTTT
TRBV29-1,few,TRBJ1-2,.,CSVDYSGPKGYTF,TGCAGCGTTGACTATTCCGGACCCAAAGGCTACACCTTC
TRBV10-3,few,TRBJ2-1,.,CAIAVRSIYNEQFF,TGTGCCATCGCCGTCAGATCTATTTACAATGAGCAGTTCTTC
TRBV7-2,.,TRBJ2-1,.,CASSWASGYNEQFF,TGTGCCAGCAGCTGGGCCTCGGGCTACAATGAGCAGTTCTTC
TRBV4-3,few,TRBJ1-5,.,CASSQDGWTLNQPQHF,TGCGCCAGCAGCCAAGATGGTTGGACATTGAATCAGCCCCAGCATTTT
TRBV12-3/TRBV12-4,few,TRBJ2-3,TRBD2,CASRAGGGTDTQYF,TGTGCCAGCAGGGCCGGGGGGGGCACAGATACGCAGTATTTT
TRBV12-3/TRBV12-4,.,TRBJ1-1,.,CASSRDTPGEAFF,TGTGCCAGCAGCCGGGACACGCCGGGTGAAGCTTTCTTT
TRBV20-1,.,TRBJ2-3,TRBD2,CSAGDGFAGVGDTQYF,TGCAGTGCTGGGGATGGATTTGCGGGGGTGGGAGATACGCAGTATTTT
TRBV5-1,.,TRBJ2-1,.,CASSLRSGGFSVEQFF,TGCGCCAGCAGCTTACGATCTGGGGGCTTTAGTGTTGAGCAGTTCTTC
TRBV5-5,few,TRBJ1-1,TRBD1,CASSLTPTGMVSEAFF,TGTGCCAGCAGCCTAACCCCGACAGGGATGGTCTCTGAAGCTTTCTTT
TRBV5-1,.,TRBJ2-2,.,CASSFRDVNTGELFF,TGCGCCAGCAGCTTCCGGGACGTAAACACCGGGGAGCTGTTTTTT
TRBV24-1,.,TRBJ2-3,.,CATSDGRPALGGLLADTQYF,TGTGCCACCAGTGACGGCAGACCCGCGCTGGGGGGCCTGCTTGCAGATACGCAGTATTTT
TRBV20-1,.,TRBJ2-2,.,CSARPPPGQNTGELFF,TGCAGTGCGAGACCTCCCCCGGGACAGAACACCGGGGAGCTGTTTTTT
TRBV5-4,.,TRBJ2-7,.,CASSLGGSEQYF,TGTGCCAGCAGCTTGGGAGGGAGCGAGCAGTACTTC
TRBV20-1,few,TRBJ1-1,.,CSARETEAFF,TGCAGTGCTCGGGAAACAGAAGCTTTCTTT
TRBV7-9,.,TRBJ2-1,.,CASSLVKDEQFF,TGTGCCAGCAGCTTAGTCAAGGATGAGCAGTTCTTC
TRBV6-2/TRBV6-3,few,TRBJ2-7,TRBD1,CASKTQGTSYEQYF,TGTGCCAGCAAAACACAGGGGACGTCCTACGAGCAGTACTTC
TRBV12-3/TRBV12-4,few,TRBJ1-2,TRBD1,CASSVRDRGLGYTF,TGTGCCAGCAGTGTTCGGGACAGGGGTCTTGGCTACACCTTC
TRBV27,.,TRBJ2-5,.,CASSFGSGTQYF,TGTGCCAGCAGTTTCGGGAGCGGGACCCAGTACTTC
TRBV4-3,once,TRBJ2-5,.,CASSQDSSGGETQYF,TGCGCCAGCAGCCAAGACTCGAGCGGAGGAGAGACCCAGTACTTC
TRBV20-1,few,TRBJ1-1,.,CSAREIQGIAEAFF,TGCAGTGCTAGAGAAATCCAGGGTATCGCTGAAGCTTTCTTT
TRBV28,.,TRBJ1-3,.,CASAPHGGNSGNTIYF,TGTGCCAGCGCACCCCACGGGGGGAACTCTGGAAACACCATATATTTT
TRBV7-6,.,TRBJ2-1,.,CASSPALNNEQFF,TGTGCCAGCAGCCCCGCATTAAACAATGAGCAGTTCTTC
TRBV11-2,few,TRBJ1-4,.,CASSVLGKLFF,TGTGCCAGCAGCGTTCTGGGGAAACTGTTTTTT
TRBV6-5,.,TRBJ1-1,.,CASRANTLSHTEAFF,TGTGCCAGCAGGGCCAACACCCTGTCCCACACTGAAGCTTTCTTT
TRBV29-1,.,TRBJ2-2,.,CSVAKIVGGPDTGELFF,TGCAGCGTTGCGAAGATTGTCGGGGGGCCCGACACCGGGGAGCTGTTTTTT
TRBV5-1,many,TRBJ2-7,.,CASSPGTAYEQYF,TGCGCCAGCAGCCCCGGGACGGCGTACGAGCAGTACTTC
TRBV7-2,few,TRBJ1-3,.,CASSLGQPGSGNTIYF,TGTGCCAGCAGCTTAGGACAGCCCGGCTCTGGAAACACCATATATTTT
TRBV29-1,.,TRBJ1-6,TRBD1,CSVMLQGRNSPLHF,TGCAGCGTCATGCTACAGGGGAGGAATTCACCCCTCCACTTT
TRBV7-2,few,TRBJ2-5,.,CASSVNRAQETQYF,TGTGCCAGCAGCGTGAACAGGGCTCAAGAGACCCAGTACTTC
TRBV12-5,.,TRBJ2-1,TRBD1,CASGLDRANEQFF,TGTGCTAGTGGGCTTGACAGGGCCAATGAGCAGTTCTTC
TRBV5-1,.,TRBJ2-1,.,CASSLTGGGRDEQFF,TGCGCCAGCAGCCTAACAGGGGGCGGGAGGGATGAGCAGTTCTTC
TRBV10-3,.,TRBJ1-1,.,CAISESRENTEAFF,TGTGCCATCAGTGAGAGCAGGGAGAACACTGAAGCTTTCTTT
TRBV14,.,TRBJ2-5,.,CASSQVPGQTQYF,TGTGCCAGCAGCCAAGTCCCAGGGCAGACCCAGTACTTC
TRBV12-3/TRBV12-4,.,TRBJ1-2,.,CASSSLSGGGYTF,TGTGCCAGCAGCTCCCTTAGTGGGGGCGGCTACACCTTC
TRBV7-9,few,TRBJ1-1,.,CASSLSGAQEAFF,TGTGCCAGCAGCTTATCGGGCGCACAGGAAGCTTTCTTT
TRBV12-3/TRBV12-4,.,TRBJ1-3,.,CASTLGPVSGNTIYF,TGTGCCAGCACCCTTGGGCCCGTATCTGGAAACACCATATATTTT
TRBV11-3,.,TRBJ2-3,.,CASSPTAGAADTQYF,TGTGCCAGCAGTCCAACGGCAGGGGCAGCAGATACGCAGTATTTT